Below, 4 T cell receptor beta chains from the same sample are listed, as sequenced in a study of shared clonotypes between healthy human individuals. Cells designated naive CD8 were CD45RO-negative and were positively selected for CCR7, with terminally differentiated effector memory CD45RA+ cells excluded. Here immunoSEQ multiplex PCR was the method, and the copy in TCRdb shows in-frame clones only, minus some. The table records about 2 million clones, approximately 94% of them present only once. Sequencing input: naive CD8+ T cells sorted from blood. The receptors stem from a man aged 18 to 29 in good health.

V is TRBV4-1 and J is TRBJ2-4; D is possibly TRBD1 (6 bases). The germline CDR1 and CDR2 sequences are MGHRA and YSYEKL. The V gene lost 0 bases and the J gene lost 7 bases, with 19 bases spanning the gap. This CDR3 is 17 amino acids long. The CDR3 region has the DNA TGCGCCAGCAGCCAAGATGTTCTCCCAGGGGCAGGGAACATTCAGTACTTC. The encoded protein is CASSQDVLPGAGNIQYF.

This chain connects TRBV12-5 to TRBJ2-5; no reliable D call. Trimming stripped 0 bases from V and 4 bases from J, with 9 bases between. The germline V gene encodes CDR1 LGHNT and CDR2 FRNRAP. The CDR3 sequence is 14 residues long. The CDR3 sequence is CASGLVQPGETQYF. CDR3 DNA sequence: TGTGCTAGTGGTTTGGTCCAGCCGGGAGAGACCCAGTACTTC.

The V and J genes are TRBV6-1 and TRBJ1-2; possibly TRBD1 for D (5 bases). The V end was cut by 3 bases, the J end by 5 bases, with 19 bases between. Per the germline V gene, CDR1 is MNHNS and CDR2 is SASEGT. The length of the CDR3 is 16 residues. DNA for the CDR3: TGTGCCAGCAGTGAGGGTTTGGGACGGACCTTATATGGCTACACCTTC. Its translation is CASSEGLGRTLYGYTF.

The rearrangement joins TRBV27 to TRBJ2-7; 7 nucleotides match TRBD1. The CDR3 spans 15 residues. CDR1 is MNHEY and CDR2 is SMNVEV in the germline V gene (reference sequence). J gave up 2 bases and V 5 bases, and 9 bases lay outside the gene matches. Here the CDR3 DNA reads TGTGCCAGCAGTCCTTGGGCAGGGGGACCCTACGAGCAGTACTTC. Translation: CASSPWAGGPYEQYF.